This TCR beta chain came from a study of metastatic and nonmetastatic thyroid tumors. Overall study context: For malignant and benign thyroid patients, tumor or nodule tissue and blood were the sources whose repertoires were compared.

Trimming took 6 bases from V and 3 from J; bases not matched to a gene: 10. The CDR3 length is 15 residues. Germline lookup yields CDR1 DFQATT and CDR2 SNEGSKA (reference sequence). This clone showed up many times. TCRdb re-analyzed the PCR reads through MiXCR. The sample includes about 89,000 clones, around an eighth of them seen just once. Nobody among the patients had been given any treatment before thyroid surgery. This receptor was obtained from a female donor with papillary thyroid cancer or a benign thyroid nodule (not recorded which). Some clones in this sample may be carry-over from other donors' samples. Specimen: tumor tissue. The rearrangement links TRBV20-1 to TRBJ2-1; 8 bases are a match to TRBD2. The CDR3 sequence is CSALTSENLYNEQFF. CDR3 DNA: TGCAGTGCCCTGACTAGCGAGAACCTCTACAATGAGCAGTTCTTC.